This T cell receptor (beta chain) was captured in a study of T cell changes during pregnancy in multiple sclerosis. The CDR3 has 13 amino acids. Germline CDR1 is SGHNT and CDR2 is YENEEA. The ends were cut back, 3 bases at V and 14 bases at J, with 16 bases in the middle. Some clones are missing from TCRdb's copy, which holds only in-frame ones; the method was immunoSEQ multiplex PCR. The data show some 60,000 clones, about 88% seen once. This TCR was recovered from a female donor with multiple sclerosis, enrolled in a pregnancy study. The chain uses TRBV11-3 and TRBJ2-2, with a possible D match to TRBD2 (5 bases). The specimen was peripheral blood, collected after pregnancy. CDR3 nucleotides: TGTGCCAGCAGCTTCTATTCGGACTCTGACCTGTTTTTT. Its translation: CASSFYSDSDLFF.